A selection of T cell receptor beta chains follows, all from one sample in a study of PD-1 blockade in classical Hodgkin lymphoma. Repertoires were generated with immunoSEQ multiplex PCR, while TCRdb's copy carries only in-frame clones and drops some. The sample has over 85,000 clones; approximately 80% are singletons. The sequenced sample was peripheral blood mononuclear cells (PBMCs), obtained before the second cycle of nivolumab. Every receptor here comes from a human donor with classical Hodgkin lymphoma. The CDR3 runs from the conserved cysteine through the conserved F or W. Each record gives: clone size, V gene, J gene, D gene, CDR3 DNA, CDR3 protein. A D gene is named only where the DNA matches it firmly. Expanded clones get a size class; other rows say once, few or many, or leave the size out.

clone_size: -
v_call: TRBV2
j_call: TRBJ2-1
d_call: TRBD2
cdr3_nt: TGTGCCAGCAGTCGCCGTGGTAGCGGGAGAAACGATGAGCAGTTCTTC
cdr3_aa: CASSRRGSGRNDEQFF

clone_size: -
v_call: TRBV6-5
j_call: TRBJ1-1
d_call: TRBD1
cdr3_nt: TGTGCCAGCAGCAACCCGGGACAGGGGAACACTGAAGCTTTCTTT
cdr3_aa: CASSNPGQGNTEAFF

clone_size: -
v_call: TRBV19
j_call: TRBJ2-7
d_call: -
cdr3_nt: TGTGCCAGTAGTATCGGGGTCGGGGGCGAGCAGTACTTC
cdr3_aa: CASSIGVGGEQYF

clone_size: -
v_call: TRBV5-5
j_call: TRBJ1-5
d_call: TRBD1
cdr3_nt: TGTGCCAGCAGCTTGGGACAGGGGCGATTTTATAGCAATCAGCCCCAGCATTTT
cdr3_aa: CASSLGQGRFYSNQPQHF

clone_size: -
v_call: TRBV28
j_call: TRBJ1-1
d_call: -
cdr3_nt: TGTGCCAGCAGTTTTTTGGGGACTCGGACTGAAGCTTTCTTT
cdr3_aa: CASSFLGTRTEAFF

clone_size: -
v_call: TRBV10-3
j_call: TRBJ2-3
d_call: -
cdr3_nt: TGTGCCATCAACGCTCAGCCTGGGACAGATACGCAGTATTTT
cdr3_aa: CAINAQPGTDTQYF

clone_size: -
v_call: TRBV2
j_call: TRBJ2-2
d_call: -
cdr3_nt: TGTGCCAGCAAACGCGGGACCGGGGAGCTGTTTTTT
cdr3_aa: CASKRGTGELFF

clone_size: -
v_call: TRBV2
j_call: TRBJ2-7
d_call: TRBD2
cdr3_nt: TGTGCCGGACGGGGTAGCGGGGACGAGCAGTACTTC
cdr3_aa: CAGRGSGDEQYF

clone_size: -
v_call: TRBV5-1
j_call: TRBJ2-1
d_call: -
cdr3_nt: TGCGCCAGCAGCTTGGTTTCGGGGGCCAATGAGCAGTTCTTC
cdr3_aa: CASSLVSGANEQFF

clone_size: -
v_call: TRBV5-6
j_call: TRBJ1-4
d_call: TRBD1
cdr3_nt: TGTGCCAGCAGCTTTACAGGGGGAGATGAAAAACTGTTTTTT
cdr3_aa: CASSFTGGDEKLFF

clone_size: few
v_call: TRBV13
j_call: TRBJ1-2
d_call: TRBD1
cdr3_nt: TGTGCCAGCAGCTTCTCACCGGGACAGGGCTACGGCTACACCTTC
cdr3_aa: CASSFSPGQGYGYTF

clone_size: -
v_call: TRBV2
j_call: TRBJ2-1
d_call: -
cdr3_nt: TGTGCCAGCAGCCGGGACCCTTACAATGAGCAGTTCTTC
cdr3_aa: CASSRDPYNEQFF

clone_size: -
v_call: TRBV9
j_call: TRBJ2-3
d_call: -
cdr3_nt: TGTGCCAGCAGCGTAGGGACGGGAGAACCAGATACGCAGTATTTT
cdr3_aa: CASSVGTGEPDTQYF

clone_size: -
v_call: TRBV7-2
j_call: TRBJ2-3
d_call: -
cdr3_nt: TGTGCCAGCAGCTCGGGCGGGTCCTCTCCTACGCAGTATTTT
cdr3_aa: CASSSGGSSPTQYF

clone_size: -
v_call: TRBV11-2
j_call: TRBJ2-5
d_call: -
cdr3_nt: TGTGCCAGCAGCCAGATGGGGGAGACCCAGTACTTC
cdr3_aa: CASSQMGETQYF

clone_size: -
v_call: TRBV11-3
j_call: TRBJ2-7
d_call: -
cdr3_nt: TGTGCCAGCAGCTTACTAGCCCACGAGCAGTACTTC
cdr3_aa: CASSLLAHEQYF

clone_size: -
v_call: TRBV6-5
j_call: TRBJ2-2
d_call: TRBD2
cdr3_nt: TGTGCCAGCACTAGCGGAGAGAACACCGGGGAGCTGTTTTTT
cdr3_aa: CASTSGENTGELFF

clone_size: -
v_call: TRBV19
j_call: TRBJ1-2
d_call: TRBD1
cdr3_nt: TGTGCCAGTAGTATAGGGACAGGACGGAGGGGCTACACCTTC
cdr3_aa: CASSIGTGRRGYTF

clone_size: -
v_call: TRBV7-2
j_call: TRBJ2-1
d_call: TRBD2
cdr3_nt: TGTGCCAGCAGCTTAGTAGGTAGCGGGAGAAACTACAATGAGCAGTTCTTC
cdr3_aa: CASSLVGSGRNYNEQFF

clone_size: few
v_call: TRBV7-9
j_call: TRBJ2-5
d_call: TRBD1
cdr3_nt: TGTGCCAGCAGCGTCGGGACAGGGGGACAAGAGACCCAGTACTTC
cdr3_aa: CASSVGTGGQETQYF

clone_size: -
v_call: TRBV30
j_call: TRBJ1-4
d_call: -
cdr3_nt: TGTGCCTGGGGAGTGAGGGACCCCGAAAAACTGTTTTTT
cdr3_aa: CAWGVRDPEKLFF

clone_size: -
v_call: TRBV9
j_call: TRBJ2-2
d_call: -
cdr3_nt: TGTGCCAGCAGCGCGCGGACAGTCGGGGAGCTGTTTTTT
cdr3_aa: CASSARTVGELFF

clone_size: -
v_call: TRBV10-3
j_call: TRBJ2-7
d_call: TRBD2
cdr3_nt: TGTGCCATGGGGACTAGCGGGAGTGTCGAGCAGTACTTC
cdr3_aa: CAMGTSGSVEQYF

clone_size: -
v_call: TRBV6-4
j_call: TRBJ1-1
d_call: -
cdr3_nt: TGTGCCAGCAGGGCAGGGGAGAACACTGAAGCTTTCTTT
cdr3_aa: CASRAGENTEAFF

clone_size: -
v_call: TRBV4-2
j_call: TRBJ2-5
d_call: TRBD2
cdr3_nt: TGTGCCAGCAGCCAAGTTGCGGGAGGGTTGGAGACCCAGTACTTC
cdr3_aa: CASSQVAGGLETQYF

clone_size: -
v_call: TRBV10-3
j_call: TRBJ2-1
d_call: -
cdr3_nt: TGTGCCACCCAGGCGGATTACAATGAGCAGTTCTTC
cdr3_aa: CATQADYNEQFF

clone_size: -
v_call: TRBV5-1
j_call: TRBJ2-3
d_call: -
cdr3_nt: TGCGCCAGCAGCTTGAGGGGATCTGATACGCAGTATTTT
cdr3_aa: CASSLRGSDTQYF